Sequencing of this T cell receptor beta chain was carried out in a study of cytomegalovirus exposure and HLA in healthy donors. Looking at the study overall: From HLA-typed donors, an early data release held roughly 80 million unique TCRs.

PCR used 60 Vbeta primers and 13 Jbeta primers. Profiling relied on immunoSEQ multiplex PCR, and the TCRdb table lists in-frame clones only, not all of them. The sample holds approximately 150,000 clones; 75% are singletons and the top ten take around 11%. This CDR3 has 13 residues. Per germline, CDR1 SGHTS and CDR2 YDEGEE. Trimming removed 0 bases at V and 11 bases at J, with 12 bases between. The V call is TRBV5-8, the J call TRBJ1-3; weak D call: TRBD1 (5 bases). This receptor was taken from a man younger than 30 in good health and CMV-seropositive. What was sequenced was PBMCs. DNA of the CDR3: TGTGCCAGCAGCTTGGTTTTAGGGGCCTCCATATATTTT. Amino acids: CASSLVLGASIYF. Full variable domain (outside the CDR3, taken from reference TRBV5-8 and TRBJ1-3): EAGVTQSPTHLIKTRGQQATLRCSPISGHTSVYWYQQALGLGLQFLLWYDEGEERNRGNFPPRFSGRQFPNYSSELNVNALELEDSALYLCASSLVLGASIYFGEGSWLTVV.